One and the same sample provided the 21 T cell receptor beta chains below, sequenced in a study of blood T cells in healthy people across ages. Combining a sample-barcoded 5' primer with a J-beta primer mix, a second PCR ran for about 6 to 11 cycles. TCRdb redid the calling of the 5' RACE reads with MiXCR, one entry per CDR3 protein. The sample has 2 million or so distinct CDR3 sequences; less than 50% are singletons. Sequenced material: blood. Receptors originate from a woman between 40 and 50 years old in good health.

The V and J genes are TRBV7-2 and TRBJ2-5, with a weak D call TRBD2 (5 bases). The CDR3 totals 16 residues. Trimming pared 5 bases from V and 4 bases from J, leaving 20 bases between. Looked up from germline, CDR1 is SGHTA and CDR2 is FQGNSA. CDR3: CASSPPGLPRGETQYF. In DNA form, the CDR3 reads TGTGCCAGCAGCCCCCCCGGACTTCCTCGGGGAGAGACCCAGTACTTC.

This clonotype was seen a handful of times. For the CDR3, the DNA is TGTGCCAGCAGTGAATGGGGCGATTTCACAGATACGCAGTATTTT. It is translated as CASSEWGDFTDTQYF. The rearrangement joins TRBV25-1 to TRBJ2-3; maybe TRBD1 (5 bases). V lost 1 base and J lost 2, with 10 bases in between. CDR3 length: 15 residues. Germline V gene data show CDR1 as MGHDK and CDR2 as SYGVNS.

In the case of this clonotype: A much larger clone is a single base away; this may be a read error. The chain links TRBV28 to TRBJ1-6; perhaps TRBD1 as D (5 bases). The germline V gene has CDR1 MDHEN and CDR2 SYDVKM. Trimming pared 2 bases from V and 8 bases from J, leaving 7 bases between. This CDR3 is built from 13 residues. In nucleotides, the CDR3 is TGTGCCAGCAGTTTACAGGGATATTCACCCCTCCACTTT. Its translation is CASSLQGYSPLHF. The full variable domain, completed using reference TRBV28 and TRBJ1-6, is DVKVTQSSRYLVKRTGEKVFLECVQDMDHENMFWYRQDPGLGLRLIYFSYDVKMKEKGDIPEGYSVSREKKERFSLILESASTNQTSMYLCASSLQGYSPLHFGNGTRLTVT.

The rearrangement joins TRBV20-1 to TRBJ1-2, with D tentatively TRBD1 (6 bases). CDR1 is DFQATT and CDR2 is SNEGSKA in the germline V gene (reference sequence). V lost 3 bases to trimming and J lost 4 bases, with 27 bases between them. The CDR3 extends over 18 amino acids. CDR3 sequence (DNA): TGCAGTGCTAGTAATGATGAGGATCTTACCCAGGGGTTCTATGGCTACACCTTC. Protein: CSASNDEDLTQGFYGYTF.

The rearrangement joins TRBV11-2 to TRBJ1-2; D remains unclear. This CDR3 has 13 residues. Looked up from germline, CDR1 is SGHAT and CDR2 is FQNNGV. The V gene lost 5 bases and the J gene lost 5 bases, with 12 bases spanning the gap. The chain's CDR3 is CASSADGIYGYTF. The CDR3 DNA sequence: TGTGCCAGCAGCGCGGACGGGATTTATGGCTACACCTTC. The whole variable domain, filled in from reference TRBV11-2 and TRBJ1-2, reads EAGVAQSPRYKIIEKRQSVAFWCNPISGHATLYWYQQILGQGPKLLIQFQNNGVVDDSQLPKDRFSAERLKGVDSTLKIQPAKLEDSAVYLCASSADGIYGYTFGSGTRLTVV.

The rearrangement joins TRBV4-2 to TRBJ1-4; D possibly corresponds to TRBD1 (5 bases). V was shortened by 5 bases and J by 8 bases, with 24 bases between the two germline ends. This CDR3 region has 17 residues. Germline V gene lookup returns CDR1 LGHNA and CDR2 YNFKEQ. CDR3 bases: TGTGCCAGCAGCGAAAACTCTCCGGGGGGGTTCGGAGAAAAACTGTTTTTT. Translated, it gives CASSENSPGGFGEKLFF.

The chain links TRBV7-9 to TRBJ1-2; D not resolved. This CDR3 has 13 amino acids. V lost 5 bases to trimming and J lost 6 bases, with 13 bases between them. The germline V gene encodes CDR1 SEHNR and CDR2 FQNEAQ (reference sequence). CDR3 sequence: CASSADRAHGYTF. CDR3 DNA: TGTGCCAGCAGCGCCGATCGGGCCCATGGCTACACCTTC.

The chain's CDR3 is CASSEGGTVIDEKLFF. The CDR3, as DNA: TGTGCCAGCAGCGAGGGGGGAACAGTAATAGATGAAAAACTGTTTTTT. V is TRBV4-2 and J is TRBJ1-4; the D gene is possibly TRBD1 (6 bases). Trimming shortened V by 5 bases and J by 6 bases, and 19 bases separated the two germline ends. In germline, CDR1 is LGHNA, CDR2 YNFKEQ. The length of the CDR3 is 16 residues.

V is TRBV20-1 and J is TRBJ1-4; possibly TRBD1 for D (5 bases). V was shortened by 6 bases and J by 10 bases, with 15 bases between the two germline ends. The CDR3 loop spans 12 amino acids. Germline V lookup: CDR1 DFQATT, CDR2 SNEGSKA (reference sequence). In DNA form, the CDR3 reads TGCAGTGCCTTTGTAGGCCAGGGAAAACTGTTTTTT. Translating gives CSAFVGQGKLFF.

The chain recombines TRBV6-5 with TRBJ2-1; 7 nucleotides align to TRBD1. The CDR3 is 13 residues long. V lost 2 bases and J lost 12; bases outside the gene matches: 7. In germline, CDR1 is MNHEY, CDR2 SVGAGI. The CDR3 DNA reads TGTGCCAGCAGTTACGGGGTACAGGGGAGGCAGTTCTTC. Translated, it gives CASSYGVQGRQFF.

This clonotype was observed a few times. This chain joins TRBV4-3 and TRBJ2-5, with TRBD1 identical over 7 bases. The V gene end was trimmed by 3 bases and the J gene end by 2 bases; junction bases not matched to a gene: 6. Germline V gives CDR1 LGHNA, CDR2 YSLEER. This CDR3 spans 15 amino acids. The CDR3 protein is CASSQARTGQETQYF. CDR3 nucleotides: TGCGCCAGCAGCCAGGCTAGGACAGGTCAAGAGACCCAGTACTTC.

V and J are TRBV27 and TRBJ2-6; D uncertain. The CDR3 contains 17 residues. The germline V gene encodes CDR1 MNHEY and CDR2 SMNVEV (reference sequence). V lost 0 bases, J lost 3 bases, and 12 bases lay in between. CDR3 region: CASSLSASGYGANVLTF. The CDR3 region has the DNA TGTGCCAGCAGTTTATCCGCATCCGGTTATGGGGCCAACGTCCTGACTTTC.

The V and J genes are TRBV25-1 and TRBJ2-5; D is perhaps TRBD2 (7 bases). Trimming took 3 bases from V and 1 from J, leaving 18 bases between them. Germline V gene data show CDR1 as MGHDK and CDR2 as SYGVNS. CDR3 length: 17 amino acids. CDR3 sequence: CASSDTWGGLTQETQYF. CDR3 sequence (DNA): TGTGCCAGCAGTGACACGTGGGGGGGGCTGACCCAAGAGACCCAGTACTTC.

The DNA of the CDR3 is TGTGCCACCAGTGATCCTCGAGCGGGGTGCGAGCAGTACTTC. Translation gives CATSDPRAGCEQYF. The rearrangement uses TRBV15 and TRBJ2-7, with TRBD2 matching over 7 bases. From germline, CDR1 is LNHNV and CDR2 YYDKDF (reference sequence). There are 14 residues in the CDR3. J was trimmed by 6 bases and V by 6 bases; bases with no gene match: 11.

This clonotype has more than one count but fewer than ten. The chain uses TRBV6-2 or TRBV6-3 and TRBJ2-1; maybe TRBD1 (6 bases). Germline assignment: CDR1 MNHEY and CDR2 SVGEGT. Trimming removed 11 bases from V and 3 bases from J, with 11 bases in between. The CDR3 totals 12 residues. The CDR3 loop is CAVGQSYNEQFF. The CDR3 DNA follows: TGTGCCGTCGGACAGAGCTACAATGAGCAGTTCTTC.

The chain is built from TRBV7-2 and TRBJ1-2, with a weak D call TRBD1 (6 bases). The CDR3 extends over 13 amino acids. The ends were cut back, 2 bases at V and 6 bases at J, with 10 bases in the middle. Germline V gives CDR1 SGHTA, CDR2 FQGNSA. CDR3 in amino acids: CASSLWGGNGYTF. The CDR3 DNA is TGTGCCAGCAGCTTATGGGGGGGCAATGGCTACACCTTC.

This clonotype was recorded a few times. The CDR3 nucleotides read TGCAGTGCTAGTAATGTGGCGGGGGGGCGGAATGAGCAGTTCTTC. Amino acids: CSASNVAGGRNEQFF. The V call is TRBV20-1, the J call TRBJ2-1; the match to TRBD2 covers 9 bases. Looked up from germline, CDR1 is DFQATT and CDR2 is SNEGSKA (reference sequence). The CDR3 is 15 residues long. Trimming removed 3 bases from V and 7 bases from J; junction bases left unmatched: 10.

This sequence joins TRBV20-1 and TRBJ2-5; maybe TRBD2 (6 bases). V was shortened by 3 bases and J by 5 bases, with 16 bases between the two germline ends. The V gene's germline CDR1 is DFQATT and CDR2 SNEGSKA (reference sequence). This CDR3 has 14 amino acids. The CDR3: CSARGGLRWETQYF. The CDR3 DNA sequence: TGCAGTGCTAGGGGAGGCCTCCGGTGGGAGACCCAGTACTTC.

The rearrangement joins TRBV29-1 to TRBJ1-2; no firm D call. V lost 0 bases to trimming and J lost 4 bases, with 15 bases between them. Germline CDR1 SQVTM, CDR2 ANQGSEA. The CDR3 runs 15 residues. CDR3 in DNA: TGCAGCGTTGAAGATAGGGCAGGAGATTTCTATGGCTACACCTTC. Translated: CSVEDRAGDFYGYTF.

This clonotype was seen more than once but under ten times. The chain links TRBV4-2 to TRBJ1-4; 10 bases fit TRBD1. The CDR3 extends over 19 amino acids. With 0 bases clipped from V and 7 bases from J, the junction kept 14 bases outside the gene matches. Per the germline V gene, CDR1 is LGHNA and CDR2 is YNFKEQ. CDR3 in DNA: TGTGCCAGCAGCCAAGATCCCCAGGGACAGGGGTCTTTCGGTGAAAAACTGTTTTTT. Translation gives CASSQDPQGQGSFGEKLFF.

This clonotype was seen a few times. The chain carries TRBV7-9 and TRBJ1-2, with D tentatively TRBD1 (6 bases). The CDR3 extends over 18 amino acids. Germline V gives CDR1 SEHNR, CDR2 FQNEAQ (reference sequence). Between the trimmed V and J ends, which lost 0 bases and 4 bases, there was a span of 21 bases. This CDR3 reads CASSLAGVDLRGGYGYTF. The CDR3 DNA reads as TGTGCCAGCAGCTTAGCGGGGGTGGACTTACGAGGGGGCTATGGCTACACCTTC.